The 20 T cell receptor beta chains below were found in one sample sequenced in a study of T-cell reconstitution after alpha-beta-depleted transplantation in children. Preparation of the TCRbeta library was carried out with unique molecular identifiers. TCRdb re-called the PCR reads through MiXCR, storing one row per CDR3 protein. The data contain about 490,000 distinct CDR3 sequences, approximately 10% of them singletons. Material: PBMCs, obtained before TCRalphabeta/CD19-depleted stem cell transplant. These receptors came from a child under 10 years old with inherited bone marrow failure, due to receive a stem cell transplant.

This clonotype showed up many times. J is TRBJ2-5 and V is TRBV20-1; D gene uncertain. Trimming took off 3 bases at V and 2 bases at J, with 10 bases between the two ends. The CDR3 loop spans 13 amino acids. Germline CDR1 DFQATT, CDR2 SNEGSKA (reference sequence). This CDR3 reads CSASRNTQETQYF. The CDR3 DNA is TGCAGTGCTAGCAGGAACACACAAGAGACCCAGTACTTC.

The CDR3, as DNA: TGTGCCAGTAGTATCCTGGCTAGCGGGGGGCAGTTCTTC. Translated: CASSILASGGQFF. This rearrangement joins TRBV19 to TRBJ2-1; 10 nucleotides agree with TRBD2. Trimming at V came to 3 bases and at J to 12 bases, leaving 5 bases not matched to a gene. The CDR3 totals 13 residues. Germline V CDR1 and CDR2: LNHDA, SQIVND (reference sequence).

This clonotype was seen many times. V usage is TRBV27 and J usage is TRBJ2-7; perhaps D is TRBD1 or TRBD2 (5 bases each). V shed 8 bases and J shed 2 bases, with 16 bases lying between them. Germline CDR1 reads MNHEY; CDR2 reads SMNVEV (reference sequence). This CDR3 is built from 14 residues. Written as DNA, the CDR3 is TGTGCCAGCGGCCATGTGGGGGTCCCCTACGAGCAGTACTTC. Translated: CASGHVGVPYEQYF.

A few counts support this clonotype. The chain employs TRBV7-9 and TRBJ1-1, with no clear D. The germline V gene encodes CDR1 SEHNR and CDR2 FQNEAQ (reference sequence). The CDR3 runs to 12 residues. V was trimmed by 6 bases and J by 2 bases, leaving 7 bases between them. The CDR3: CASRASNTEAFF. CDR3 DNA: TGTGCCAGCAGAGCCTCAAACACTGAAGCTTTCTTT.

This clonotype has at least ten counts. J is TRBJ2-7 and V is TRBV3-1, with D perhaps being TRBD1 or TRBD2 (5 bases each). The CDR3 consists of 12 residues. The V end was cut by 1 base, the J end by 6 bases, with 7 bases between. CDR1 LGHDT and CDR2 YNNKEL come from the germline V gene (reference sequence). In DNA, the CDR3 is TGTGCCAGCAGCCAAGGAGGGACCGAGCAGTACTTC. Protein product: CASSQGGTEQYF.

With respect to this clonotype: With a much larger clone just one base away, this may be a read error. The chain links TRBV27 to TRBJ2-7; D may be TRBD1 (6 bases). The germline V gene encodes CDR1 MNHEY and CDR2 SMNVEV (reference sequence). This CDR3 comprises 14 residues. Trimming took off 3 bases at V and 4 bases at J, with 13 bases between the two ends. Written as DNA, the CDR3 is TGTGCCAGCAGTTTGCAGGGGACAAAGTACGAGCAGTACTTC. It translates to CASSLQGTKYEQYF.

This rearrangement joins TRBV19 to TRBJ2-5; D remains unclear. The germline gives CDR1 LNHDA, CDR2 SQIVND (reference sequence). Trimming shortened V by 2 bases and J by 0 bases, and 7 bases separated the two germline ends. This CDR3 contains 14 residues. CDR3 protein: CASSILSDQETQYF. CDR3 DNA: TGTGCCAGTAGTATACTTTCGGACCAAGAGACCCAGTACTTC.

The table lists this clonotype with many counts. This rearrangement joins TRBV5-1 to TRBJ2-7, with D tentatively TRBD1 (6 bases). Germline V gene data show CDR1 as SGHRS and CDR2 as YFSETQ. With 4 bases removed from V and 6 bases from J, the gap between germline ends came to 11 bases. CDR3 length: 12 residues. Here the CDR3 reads CASSENRVEQYF. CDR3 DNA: TGCGCCAGCAGCGAAAACAGGGTCGAGCAGTACTTC.

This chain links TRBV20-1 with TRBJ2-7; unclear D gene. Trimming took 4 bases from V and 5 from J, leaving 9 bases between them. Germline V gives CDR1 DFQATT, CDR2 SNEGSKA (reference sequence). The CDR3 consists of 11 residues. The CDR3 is CSATHGHEQYF. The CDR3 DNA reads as TGCAGTGCTACCCACGGCCACGAGCAGTACTTC.

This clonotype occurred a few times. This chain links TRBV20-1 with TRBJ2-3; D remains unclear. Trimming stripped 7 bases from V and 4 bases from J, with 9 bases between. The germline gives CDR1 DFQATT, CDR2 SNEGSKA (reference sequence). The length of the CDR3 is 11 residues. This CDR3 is CSVRRADTQYF. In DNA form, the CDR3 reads TGCAGTGTACGTAGAGCAGATACGCAGTATTTT.

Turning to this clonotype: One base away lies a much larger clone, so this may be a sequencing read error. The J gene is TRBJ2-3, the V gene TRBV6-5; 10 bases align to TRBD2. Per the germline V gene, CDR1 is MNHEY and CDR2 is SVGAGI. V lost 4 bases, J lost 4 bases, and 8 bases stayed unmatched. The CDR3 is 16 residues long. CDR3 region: CASSFQAGGPPDTQYF. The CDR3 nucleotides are TGTGCCAGCAGTTTTCAAGCGGGAGGGCCTCCAGATACGCAGTATTTT.

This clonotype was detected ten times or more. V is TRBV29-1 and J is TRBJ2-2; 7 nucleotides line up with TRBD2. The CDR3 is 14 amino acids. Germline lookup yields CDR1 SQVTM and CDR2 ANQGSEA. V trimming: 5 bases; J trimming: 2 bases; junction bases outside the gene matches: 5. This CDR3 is CSVPGTTNTGELFF. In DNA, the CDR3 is TGCAGCGTTCCCGGGACTACTAACACCGGGGAGCTGTTTTTT.

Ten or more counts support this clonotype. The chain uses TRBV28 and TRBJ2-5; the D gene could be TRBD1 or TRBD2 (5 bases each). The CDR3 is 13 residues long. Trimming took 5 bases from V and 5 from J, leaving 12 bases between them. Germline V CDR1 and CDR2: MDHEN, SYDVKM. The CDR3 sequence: CASSDGTWETQYF. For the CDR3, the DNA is TGTGCCAGCAGTGACGGGACGTGGGAGACCCAGTACTTC.

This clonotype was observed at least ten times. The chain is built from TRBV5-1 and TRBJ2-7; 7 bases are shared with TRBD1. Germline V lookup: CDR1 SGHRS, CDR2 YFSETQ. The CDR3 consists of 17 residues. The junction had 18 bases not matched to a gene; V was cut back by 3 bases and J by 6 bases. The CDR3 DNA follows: TGCGCCAGCAGCTGGATTAAAACAGGGGCCTTCGTTCCCGAGCAGTACTTC. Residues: CASSWIKTGAFVPEQYF.

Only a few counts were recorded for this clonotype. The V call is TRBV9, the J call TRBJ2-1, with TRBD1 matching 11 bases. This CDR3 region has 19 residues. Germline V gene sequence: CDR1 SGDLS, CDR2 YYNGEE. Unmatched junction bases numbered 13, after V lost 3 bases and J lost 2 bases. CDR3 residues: CASSDSGTGGGGTYNEQFF. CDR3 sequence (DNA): TGTGCCAGCAGCGACTCCGGGACAGGGGGAGGGGGCACCTACAATGAGCAGTTCTTC. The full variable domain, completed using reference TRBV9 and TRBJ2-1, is DSGVTQTPKHLITATGQRVTLRCSPRSGDLSVYWYQQSLDQGLQFLIQYYNGEERAKGNILERFSAQQFPDLHSELNLSSLELGDSALYFCASSDSGTGGGGTYNEQFFGPGTRLTVL.

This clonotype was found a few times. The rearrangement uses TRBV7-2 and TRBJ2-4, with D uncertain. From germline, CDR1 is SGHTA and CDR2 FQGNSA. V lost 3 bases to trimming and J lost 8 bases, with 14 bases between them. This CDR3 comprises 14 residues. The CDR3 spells CASSFRPQVDIQYF. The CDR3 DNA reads TGTGCCAGCAGCTTCCGGCCTCAGGTTGACATTCAGTACTTC.

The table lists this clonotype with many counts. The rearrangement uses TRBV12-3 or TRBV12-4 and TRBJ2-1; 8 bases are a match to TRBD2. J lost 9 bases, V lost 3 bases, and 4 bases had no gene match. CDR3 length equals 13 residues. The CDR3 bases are TGTGCCAGCAGTTTCGGTCTAGCGGGTGAGCAGTTCTTC. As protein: CASSFGLAGEQFF.

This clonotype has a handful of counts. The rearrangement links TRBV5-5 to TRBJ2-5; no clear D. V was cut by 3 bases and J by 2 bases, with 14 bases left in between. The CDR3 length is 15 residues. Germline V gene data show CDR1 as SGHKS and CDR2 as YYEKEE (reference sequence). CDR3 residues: CASSSSSQFQETQYF. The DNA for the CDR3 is TGTGCCAGCAGCTCGTCCTCTCAATTTCAAGAGACCCAGTACTTC.

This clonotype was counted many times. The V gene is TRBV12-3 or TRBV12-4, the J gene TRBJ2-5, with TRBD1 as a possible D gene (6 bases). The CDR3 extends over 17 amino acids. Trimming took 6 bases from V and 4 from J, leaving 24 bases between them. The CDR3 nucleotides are TGTGCCAGCAGCCCCTTCAGCGCAGGGGAGAAGGCAGAGACCCAGTACTTC. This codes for CASSPFSAGEKAETQYF.

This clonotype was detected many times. CDR3: CASSHGTVAYNYGYTF. CDR3 DNA sequence: TGTGCCAGCAGTCACGGGACAGTCGCCTATAACTATGGCTACACCTTC. The chain combines TRBV28 with TRBJ1-2, with TRBD1 matching over 7 bases. V dropped 5 bases and J dropped 1; count of bases not matched to a gene: 10. This CDR3 contains 16 residues. Germline loops: CDR1 MDHEN, CDR2 SYDVKM.